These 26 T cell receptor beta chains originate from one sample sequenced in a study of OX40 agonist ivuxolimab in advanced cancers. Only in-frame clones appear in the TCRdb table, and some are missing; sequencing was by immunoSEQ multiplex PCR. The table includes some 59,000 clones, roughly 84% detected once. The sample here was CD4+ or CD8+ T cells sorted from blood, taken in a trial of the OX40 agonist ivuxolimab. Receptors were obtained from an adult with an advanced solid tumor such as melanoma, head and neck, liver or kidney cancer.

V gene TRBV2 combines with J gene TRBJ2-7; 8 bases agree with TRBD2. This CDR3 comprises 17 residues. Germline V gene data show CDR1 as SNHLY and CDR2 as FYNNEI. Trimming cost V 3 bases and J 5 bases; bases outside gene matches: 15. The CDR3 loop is CASSDLGSGGPVDEQYF. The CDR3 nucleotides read TGTGCCAGCAGTGATCTGGGAAGCGGGGGACCTGTGGACGAGCAGTACTTC.

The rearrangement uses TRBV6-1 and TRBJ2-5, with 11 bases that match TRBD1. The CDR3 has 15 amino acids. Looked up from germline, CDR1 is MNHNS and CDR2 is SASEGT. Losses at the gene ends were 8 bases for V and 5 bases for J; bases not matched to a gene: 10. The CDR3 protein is CASHERTGGRETQYF. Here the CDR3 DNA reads TGTGCCAGCCATGAACGGACAGGGGGCAGGGAGACCCAGTACTTC.

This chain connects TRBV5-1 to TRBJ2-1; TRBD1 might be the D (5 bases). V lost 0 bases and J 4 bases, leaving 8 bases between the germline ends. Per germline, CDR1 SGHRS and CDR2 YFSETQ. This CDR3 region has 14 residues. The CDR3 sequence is CASSLEGPYNEQFF. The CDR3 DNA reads TGCGCCAGCAGCTTGGAGGGGCCTTACAATGAGCAGTTCTTC.

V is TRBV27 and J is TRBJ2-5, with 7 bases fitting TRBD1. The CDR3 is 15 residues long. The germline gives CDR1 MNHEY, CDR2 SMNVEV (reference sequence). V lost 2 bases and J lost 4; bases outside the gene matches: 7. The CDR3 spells CASSLNRGSAETQYF. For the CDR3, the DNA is TGTGCCAGCAGTTTAAACAGGGGATCGGCAGAGACCCAGTACTTC.

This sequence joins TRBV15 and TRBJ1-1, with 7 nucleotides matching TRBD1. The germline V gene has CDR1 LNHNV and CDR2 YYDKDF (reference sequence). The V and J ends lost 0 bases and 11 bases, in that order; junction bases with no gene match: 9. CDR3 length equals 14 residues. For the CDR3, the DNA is TGTGCCACCAGCAGAGATCCGGACAGGAGGGGTGCTTTCTTT. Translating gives CATSRDPDRRGAFF.

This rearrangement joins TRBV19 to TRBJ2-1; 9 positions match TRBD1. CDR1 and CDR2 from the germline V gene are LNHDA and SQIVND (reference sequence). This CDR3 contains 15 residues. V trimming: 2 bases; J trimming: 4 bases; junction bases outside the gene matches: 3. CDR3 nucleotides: TGTGCCAGTAGTATAACCGGGACAGGGTACAATGAGCAGTTCTTC. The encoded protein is CASSITGTGYNEQFF.

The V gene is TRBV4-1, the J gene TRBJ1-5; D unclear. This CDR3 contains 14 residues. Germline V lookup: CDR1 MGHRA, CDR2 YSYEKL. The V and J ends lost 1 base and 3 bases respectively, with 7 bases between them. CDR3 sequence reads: CASSQAIFNQPQHF. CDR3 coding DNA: TGCGCCAGCAGCCAAGCCATCTTCAATCAGCCCCAGCATTTT.

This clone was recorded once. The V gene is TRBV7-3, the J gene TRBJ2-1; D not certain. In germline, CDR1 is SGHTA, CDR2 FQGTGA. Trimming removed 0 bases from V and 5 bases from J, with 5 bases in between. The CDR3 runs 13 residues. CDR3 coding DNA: TGTGCCAGCAGCTTAACGCCGGACAATGAGCAGTTCTTC. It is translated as CASSLTPDNEQFF.

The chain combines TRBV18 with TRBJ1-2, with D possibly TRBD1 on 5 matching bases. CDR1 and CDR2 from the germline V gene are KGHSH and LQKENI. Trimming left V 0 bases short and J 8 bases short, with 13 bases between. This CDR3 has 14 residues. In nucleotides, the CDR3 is TGTGCCAGCTCACCACCGTCGGGTTGGGGCGGCTACACCTTC. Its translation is CASSPPSGWGGYTF.

CDR3 region: CAIRNRGTNYGYTF. Here the CDR3 DNA reads TGTGCCATCAGGAACAGAGGAACTAACTATGGCTACACCTTC. The V gene is TRBV10-3, the J gene TRBJ1-2; D gene uncertain. The germline V gene has CDR1 ENHRY and CDR2 SYGVKD. Trimming took off 6 bases at V and 0 bases at J, with 11 bases between the two ends. The length of the CDR3 is 14 residues.

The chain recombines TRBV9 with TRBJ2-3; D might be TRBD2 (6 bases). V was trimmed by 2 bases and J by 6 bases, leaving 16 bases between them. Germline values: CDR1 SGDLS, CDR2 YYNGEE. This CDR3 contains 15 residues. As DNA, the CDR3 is TGTGCCAGCAGCGTTACAACGGGGGAGCTGGATACGCAGTATTTT. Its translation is CASSVTTGELDTQYF.

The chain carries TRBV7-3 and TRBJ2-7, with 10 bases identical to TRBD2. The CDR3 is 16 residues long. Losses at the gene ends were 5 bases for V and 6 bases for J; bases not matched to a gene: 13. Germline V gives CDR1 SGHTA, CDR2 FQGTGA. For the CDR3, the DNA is TGTGCCAGCAGCCCCCACCCCGGCAGCGGGGGGGGCGAGCAGTACTTC. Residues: CASSPHPGSGGGEQYF.

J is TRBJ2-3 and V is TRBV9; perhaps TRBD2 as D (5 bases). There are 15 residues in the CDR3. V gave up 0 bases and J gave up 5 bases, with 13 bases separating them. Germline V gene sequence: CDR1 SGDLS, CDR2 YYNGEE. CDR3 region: CASSVDRTRRDTQYF. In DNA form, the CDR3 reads TGTGCCAGCAGCGTAGACCGCACTAGGCGAGATACGCAGTATTTT.

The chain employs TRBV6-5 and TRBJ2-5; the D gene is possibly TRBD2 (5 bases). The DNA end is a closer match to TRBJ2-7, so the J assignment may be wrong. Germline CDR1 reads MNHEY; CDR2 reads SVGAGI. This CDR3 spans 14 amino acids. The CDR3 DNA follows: TGTGCCAGCAGCGATACCGGGAAAACCTACGAGCAGTACTTC. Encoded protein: CASSDTGKTYEQYF.

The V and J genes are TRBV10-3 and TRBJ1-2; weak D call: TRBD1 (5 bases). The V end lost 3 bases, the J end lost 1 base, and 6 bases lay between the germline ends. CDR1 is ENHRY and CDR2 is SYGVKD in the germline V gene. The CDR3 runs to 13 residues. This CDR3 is CAISDGGNYGYTF. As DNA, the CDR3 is TGTGCCATCAGTGATGGGGGTAACTATGGCTACACCTTC.

CDR3 amino acids: CASSTGAFSGNTIYF. CDR3 in DNA: TGTGCCAGCTCCACAGGGGCCTTCTCTGGAAACACCATATATTTT. The chain couples TRBV9 to TRBJ1-3; 7 positions agree with TRBD1. Germline V gives CDR1 SGDLS, CDR2 YYNGEE. V dropped 7 bases and J dropped 0; count of bases not matched to a gene: 7. The CDR3 contains 15 residues.

The CDR3 reads CASSPNLGTATYEQYF. The CDR3 nucleotides read TGTGCCAGCAGCCCCAACCTTGGGACAGCCACTTACGAGCAGTACTTC. The V and J genes are TRBV11-3 and TRBJ2-7, with 7 bases lining up with TRBD1. In germline, CDR1 is SGHNT, CDR2 YENEEA. The CDR3 consists of 16 residues. V shed 5 bases and J 4 bases; nucleotides not matched to a gene: 14.

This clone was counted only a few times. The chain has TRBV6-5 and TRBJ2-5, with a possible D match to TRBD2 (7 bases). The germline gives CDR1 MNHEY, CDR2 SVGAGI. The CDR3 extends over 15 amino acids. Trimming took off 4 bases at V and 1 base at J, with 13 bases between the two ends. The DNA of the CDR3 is TGTGCCAGCAGTTCCCCTCGGGGGGCCCAAGAGACCCAGTACTTC. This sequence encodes CASSSPRGAQETQYF.

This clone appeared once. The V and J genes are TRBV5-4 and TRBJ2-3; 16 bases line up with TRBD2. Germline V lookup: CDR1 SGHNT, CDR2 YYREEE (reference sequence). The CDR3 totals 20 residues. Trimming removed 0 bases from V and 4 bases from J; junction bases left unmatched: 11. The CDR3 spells CASSLGWPGTSGGASDTQYF. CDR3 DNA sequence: TGTGCCAGCAGCTTGGGCTGGCCCGGGACTAGCGGGGGGGCCTCAGATACGCAGTATTTT.

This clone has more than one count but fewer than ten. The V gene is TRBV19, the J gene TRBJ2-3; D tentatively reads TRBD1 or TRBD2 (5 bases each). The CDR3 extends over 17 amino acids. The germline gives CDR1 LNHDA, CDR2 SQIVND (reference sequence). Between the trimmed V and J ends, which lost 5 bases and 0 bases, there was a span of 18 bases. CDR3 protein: CASSRTGTVVSTDTQYF. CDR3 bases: TGTGCCAGTAGTCGCACCGGGACCGTCGTTAGCACAGATACGCAGTATTTT.

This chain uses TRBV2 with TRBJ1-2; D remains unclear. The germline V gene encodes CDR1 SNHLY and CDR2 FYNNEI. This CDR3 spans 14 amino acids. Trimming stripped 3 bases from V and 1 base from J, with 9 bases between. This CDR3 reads CASSDGGHNYGYTF. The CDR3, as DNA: TGTGCCAGCAGTGACGGTGGCCATAACTATGGCTACACCTTC.

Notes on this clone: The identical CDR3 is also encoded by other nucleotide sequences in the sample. The CDR3 region has the DNA TGTGCCAGCAGCTTAGGAGGCAGCGCCGGGGAGCTGTTTTTT. Encoded protein: CASSLGGSAGELFF. The chain couples TRBV7-2 to TRBJ2-2, with no clear D. Germline V gives CDR1 SGHTA, CDR2 FQGNSA. V gave up 1 base and J gave up 6 bases, with 9 bases separating them. The CDR3 has 14 residues. Variable domain in full (rest from reference TRBV7-2 and TRBJ2-2): GAGVSQSPSNKVTEKGKDVELRCDPISGHTALYWYRQSLGQGLEFLIYFQGNSAPDKSGLPSDRFSAERTGGSVSTLTIQRTQQEDSAVYLCASSLGGSAGELFFGEGSRLTVL.

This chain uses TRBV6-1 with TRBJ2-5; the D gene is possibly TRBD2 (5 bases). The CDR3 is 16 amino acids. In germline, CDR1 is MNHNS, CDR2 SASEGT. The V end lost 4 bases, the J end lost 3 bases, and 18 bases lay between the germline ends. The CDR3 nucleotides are TGTGCCAGCAGTGGGTTTCGGGGAGCTCAGAAAGAGACCCAGTACTTC. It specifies CASSGFRGAQKETQYF.

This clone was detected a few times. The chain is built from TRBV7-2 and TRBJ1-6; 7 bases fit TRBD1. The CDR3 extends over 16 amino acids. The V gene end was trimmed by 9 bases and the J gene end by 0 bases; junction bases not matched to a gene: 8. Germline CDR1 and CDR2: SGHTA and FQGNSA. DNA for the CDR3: TGTGCCAGTAACTCATACAGGGGCTCCTATAATTCACCCCTCCACTTT. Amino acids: CASNSYRGSYNSPLHF.

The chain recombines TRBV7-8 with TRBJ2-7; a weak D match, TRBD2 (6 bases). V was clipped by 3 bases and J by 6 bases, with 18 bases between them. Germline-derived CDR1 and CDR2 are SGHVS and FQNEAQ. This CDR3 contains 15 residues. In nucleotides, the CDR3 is TGTGCCAGCAGCTTCCGGGAGACCCTATTCGGCGAGCAGTACTTC. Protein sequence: CASSFRETLFGEQYF.

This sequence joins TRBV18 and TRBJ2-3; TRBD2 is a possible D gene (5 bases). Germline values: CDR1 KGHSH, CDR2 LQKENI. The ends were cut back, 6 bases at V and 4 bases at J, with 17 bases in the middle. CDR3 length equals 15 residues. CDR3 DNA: TGTGCCAGCTCGTTGGACTTCAGTGGGTCAGATACGCAGTATTTT. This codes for CASSLDFSGSDTQYF.